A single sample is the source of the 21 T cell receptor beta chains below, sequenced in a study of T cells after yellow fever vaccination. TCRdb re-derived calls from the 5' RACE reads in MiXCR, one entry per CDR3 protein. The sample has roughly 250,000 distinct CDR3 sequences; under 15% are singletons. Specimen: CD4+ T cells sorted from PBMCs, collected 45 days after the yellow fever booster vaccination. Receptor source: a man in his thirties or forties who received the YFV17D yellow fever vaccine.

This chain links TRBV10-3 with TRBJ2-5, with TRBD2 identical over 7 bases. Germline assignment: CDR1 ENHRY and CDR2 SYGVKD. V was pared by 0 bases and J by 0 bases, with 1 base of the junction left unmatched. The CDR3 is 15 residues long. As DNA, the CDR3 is TGTGCCATCAGTGAGTCCGGGGGGTACCAAGAGACCCAGTACTTC. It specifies CAISESGGYQETQYF.

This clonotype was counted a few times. The CDR3 spells CASSQDTGNNEQFF. DNA for the CDR3: TGCGCCAGCAGCCAAGATACCGGGAACAATGAGCAGTTCTTC. The V and J genes are TRBV4-3 and TRBJ2-1; D perhaps matches TRBD2 (5 bases). The V end was cut by 0 bases, the J end by 5 bases, with 8 bases between. From germline, CDR1 is LGHNA and CDR2 YSLEER. The CDR3 is 14 residues long.

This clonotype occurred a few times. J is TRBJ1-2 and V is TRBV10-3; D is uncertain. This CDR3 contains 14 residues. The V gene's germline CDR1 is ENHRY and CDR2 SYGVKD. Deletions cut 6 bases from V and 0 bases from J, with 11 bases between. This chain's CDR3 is CAISVIESNYGYTF. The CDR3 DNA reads TGTGCCATCAGCGTGATAGAGTCTAACTATGGCTACACCTTC.

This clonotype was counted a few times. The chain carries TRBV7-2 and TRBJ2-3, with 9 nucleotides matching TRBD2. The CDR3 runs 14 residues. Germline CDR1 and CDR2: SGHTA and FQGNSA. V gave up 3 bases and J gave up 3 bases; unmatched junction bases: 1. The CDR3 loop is CASSFGLATDTQYF. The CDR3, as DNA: TGTGCCAGCAGCTTCGGACTAGCGACAGATACGCAGTATTTT.

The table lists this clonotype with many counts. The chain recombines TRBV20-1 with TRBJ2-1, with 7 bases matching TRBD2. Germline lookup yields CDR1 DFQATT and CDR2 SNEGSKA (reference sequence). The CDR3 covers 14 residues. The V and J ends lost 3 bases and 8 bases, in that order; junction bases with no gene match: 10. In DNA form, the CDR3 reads TGCAGTGCTAGTAGGCTAGCGGTAGGACATGAGCAGTTCTTC. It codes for CSASRLAVGHEQFF.

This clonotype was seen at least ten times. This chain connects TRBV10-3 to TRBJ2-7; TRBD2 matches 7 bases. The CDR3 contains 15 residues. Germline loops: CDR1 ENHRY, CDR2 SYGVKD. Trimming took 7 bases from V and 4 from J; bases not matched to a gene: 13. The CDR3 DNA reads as TGTGCCATCACCTCCGGTGGCGGGAGAACGTACGAGCAGTACTTC. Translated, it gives CAITSGGGRTYEQYF.

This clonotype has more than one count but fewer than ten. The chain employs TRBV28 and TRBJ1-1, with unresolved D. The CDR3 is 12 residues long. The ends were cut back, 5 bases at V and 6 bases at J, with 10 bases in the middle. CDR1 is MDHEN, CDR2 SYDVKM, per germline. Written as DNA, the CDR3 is TGTGCCAGCAGTCCTGTTATCGCTGAAGCTTTCTTT. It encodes CASSPVIAEAFF.

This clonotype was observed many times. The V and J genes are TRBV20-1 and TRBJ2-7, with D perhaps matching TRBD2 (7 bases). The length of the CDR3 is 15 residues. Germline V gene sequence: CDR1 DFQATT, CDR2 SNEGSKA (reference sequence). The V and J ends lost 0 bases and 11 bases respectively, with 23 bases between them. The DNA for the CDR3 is TGCAGTGCTAGAGATACGGCGGGAGTAAGGGGGGGAGAGTACTTC. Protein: CSARDTAGVRGGEYF.

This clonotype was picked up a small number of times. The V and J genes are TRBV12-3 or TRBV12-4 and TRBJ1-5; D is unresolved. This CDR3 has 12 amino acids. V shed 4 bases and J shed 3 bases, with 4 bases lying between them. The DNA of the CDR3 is TGTGCCAGCAGTTCTGACAATCAGCCCCAGCATTTT. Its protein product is CASSSDNQPQHF.

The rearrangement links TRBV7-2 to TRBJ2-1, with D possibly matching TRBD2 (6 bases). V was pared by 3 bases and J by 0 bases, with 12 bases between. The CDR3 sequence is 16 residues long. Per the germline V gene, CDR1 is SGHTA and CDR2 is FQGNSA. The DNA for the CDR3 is TGTGCCAGCAGCTTTCTGGGAGGAGCCTCCTACAATGAGCAGTTCTTC. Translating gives CASSFLGGASYNEQFF.

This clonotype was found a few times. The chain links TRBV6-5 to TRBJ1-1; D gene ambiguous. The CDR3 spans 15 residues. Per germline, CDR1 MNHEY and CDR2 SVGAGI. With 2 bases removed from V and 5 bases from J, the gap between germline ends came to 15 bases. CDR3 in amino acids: CASSYPPPGRTEAFF. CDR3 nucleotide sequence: TGTGCCAGCAGTTACCCCCCGCCGGGGAGAACTGAAGCTTTCTTT.

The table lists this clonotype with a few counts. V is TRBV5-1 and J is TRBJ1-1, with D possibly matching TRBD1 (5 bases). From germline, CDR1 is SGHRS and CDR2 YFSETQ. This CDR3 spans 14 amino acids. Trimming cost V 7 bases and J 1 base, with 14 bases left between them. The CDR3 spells CASAHGGTNTEAFF. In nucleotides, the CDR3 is TGCGCCAGCGCCCACGGGGGAACGAACACTGAAGCTTTCTTT.

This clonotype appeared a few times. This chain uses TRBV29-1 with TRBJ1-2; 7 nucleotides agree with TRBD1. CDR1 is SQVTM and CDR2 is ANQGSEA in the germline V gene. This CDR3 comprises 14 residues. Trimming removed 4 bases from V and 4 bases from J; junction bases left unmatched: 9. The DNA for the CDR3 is TGCAGCGTTGGGAGTAGAGGGGGCGCCTATGGCTACACCTTC. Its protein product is CSVGSRGGAYGYTF.

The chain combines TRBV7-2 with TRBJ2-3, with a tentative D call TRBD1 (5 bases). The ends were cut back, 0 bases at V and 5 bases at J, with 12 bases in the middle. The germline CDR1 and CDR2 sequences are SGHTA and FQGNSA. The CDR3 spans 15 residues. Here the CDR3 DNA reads TGTGCCAGCAGCTTAGCGCCGGGTAGGGGAGATACGCAGTATTTT. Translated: CASSLAPGRGDTQYF.

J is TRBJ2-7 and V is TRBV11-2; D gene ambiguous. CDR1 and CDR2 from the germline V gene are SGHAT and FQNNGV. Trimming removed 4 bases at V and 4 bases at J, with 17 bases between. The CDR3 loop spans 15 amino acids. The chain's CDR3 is CASSSLYKSSYEQYF. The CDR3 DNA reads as TGTGCCAGCAGCTCGCTCTATAAGAGCTCTTACGAGCAGTACTTC. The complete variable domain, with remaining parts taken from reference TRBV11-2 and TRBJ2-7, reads EAGVAQSPRYKIIEKRQSVAFWCNPISGHATLYWYQQILGQGPKLLIQFQNNGVVDDSQLPKDRFSAERLKGVDSTLKIQPAKLEDSAVYLCASSSLYKSSYEQYFGPGTRLTVT.

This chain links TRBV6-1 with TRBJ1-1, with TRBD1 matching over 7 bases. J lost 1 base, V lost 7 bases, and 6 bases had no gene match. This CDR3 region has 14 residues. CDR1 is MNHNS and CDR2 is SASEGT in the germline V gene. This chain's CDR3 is CASIEGAGNTEAFF. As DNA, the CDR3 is TGTGCCAGCATTGAGGGGGCGGGGAACACTGAAGCTTTCTTT.

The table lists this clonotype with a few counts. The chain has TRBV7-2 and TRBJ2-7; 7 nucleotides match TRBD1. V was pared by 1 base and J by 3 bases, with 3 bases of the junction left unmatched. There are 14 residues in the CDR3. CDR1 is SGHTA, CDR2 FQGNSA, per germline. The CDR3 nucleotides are TGTGCCAGCAGCTTAGAGACAGGGAACTACGAGCAGTACTTC. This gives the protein CASSLETGNYEQYF.

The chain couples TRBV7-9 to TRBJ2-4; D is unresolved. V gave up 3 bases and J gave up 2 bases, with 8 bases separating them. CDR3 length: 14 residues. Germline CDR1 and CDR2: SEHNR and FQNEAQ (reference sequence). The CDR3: CASSFGGTKNIQYF. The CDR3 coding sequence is TGTGCCAGCAGCTTCGGTGGGACCAAAAACATTCAGTACTTC.

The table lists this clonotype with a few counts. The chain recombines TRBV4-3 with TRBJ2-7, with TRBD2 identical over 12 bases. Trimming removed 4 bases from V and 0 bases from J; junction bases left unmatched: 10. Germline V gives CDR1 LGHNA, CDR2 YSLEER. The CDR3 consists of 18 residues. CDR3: CASSPGLAGEGNSYEQYF. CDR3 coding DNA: TGCGCCAGCAGCCCGGGACTAGCGGGCGAGGGAAACTCCTACGAGCAGTACTTC.

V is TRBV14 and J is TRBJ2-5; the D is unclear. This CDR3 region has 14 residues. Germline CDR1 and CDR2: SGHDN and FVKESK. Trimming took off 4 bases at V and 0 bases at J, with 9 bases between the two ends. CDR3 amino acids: CASSPNTYQETQYF. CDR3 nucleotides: TGTGCCAGCAGCCCTAACACTTACCAAGAGACCCAGTACTTC.

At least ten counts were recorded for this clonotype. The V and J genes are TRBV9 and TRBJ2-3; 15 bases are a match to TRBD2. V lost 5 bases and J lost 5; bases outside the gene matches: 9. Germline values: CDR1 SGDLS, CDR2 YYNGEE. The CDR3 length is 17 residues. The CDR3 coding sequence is TGTGCCAGCAGTGGACTAGCGGGAGGGCCGGATAGAGATACGCAGTATTTT. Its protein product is CASSGLAGGPDRDTQYF.